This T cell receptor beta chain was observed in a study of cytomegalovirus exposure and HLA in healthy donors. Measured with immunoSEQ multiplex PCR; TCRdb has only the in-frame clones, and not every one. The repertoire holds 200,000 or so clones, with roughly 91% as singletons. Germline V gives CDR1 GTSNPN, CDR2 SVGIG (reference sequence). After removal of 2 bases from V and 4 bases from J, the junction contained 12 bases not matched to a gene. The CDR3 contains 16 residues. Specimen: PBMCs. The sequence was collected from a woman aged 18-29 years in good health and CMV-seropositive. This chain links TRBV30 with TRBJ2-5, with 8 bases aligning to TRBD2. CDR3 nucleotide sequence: TGTGCCTGGAGTTCTCTAGCGGGCCAAGGGGTAGAGACCCAGTACTTC. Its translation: CAWSSLAGQGVETQYF.